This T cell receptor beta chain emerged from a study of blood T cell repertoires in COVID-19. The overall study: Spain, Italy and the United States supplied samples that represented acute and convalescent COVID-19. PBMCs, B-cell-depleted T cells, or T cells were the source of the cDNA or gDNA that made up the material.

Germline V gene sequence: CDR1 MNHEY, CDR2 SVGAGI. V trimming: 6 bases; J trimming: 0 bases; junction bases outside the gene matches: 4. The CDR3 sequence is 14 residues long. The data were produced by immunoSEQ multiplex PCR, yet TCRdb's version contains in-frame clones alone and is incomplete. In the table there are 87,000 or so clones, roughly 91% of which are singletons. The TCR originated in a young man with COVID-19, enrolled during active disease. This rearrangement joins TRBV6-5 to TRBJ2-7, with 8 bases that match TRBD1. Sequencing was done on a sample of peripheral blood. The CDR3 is CASSRTGSSYEQYF. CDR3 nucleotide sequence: TGTGCCAGCAGCCGGACAGGGAGCTCCTACGAGCAGTACTTC.